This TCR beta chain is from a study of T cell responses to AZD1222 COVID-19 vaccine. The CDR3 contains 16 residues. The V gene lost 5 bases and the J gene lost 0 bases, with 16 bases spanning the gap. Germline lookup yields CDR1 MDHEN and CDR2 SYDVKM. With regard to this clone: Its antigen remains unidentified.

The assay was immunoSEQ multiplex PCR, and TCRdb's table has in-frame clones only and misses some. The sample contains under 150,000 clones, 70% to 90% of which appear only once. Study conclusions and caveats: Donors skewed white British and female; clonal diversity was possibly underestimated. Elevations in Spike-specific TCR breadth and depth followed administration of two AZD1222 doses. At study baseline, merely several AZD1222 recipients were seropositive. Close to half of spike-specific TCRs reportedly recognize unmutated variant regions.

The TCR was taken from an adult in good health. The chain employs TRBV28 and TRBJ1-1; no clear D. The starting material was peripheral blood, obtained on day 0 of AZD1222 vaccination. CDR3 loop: CASSPGSRRMNTEAFF. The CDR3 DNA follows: TGTGCCAGCAGTCCTGGGTCGAGACGCATGAACACTGAAGCTTTCTTT.